This TCR beta chain was recovered during a study of blood T cell repertoires in COVID-19. Germline-derived CDR1 and CDR2 are LNHDA and SQIVND (reference sequence). CDR3 length: 13 amino acids. The repertoire was sequenced with immunoSEQ multiplex PCR; TCRdb's copy has only in-frame clones and lacks some. The sample lists over 100,000 clones, almost 70% occurring once. The source material was peripheral blood. This TCR was recovered from a woman aged 65 to 85 with acute or convalescent COVID-19. This sequence joins TRBV19 and TRBJ1-1; D is uncertain. CDR3 sequence reads: CAIRRGANTEAFF. The DNA of the CDR3 is TGTGCTATTAGGAGAGGAGCTAACACTGAAGCTTTCTTT.